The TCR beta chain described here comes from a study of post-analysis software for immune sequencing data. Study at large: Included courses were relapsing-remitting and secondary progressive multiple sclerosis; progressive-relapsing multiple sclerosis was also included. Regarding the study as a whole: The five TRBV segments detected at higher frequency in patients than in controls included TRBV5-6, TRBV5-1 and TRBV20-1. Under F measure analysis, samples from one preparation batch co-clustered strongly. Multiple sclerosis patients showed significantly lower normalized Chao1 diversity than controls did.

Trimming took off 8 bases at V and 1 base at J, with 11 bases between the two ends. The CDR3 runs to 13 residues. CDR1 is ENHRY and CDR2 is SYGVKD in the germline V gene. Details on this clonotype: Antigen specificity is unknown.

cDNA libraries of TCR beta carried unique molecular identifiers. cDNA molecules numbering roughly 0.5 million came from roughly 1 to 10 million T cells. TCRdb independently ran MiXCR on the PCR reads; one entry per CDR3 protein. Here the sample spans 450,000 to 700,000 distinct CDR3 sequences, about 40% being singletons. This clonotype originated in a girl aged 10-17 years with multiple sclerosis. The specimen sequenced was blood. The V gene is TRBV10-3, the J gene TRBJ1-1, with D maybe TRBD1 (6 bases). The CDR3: CAIGGHQNTEAFF. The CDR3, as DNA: TGTGCCATCGGGGGACACCAGAACACTGAAGCTTTCTTT.